This note documents a single TCR beta chain sequence. What it binds is unknown. The sample has other DNA sequences that encode this CDR3 too. Deep-level settings were used for running the assay. Method: immunoSEQ multiplex PCR; TCRdb's copy keeps in-frame clones and lacks some. Among about 820,000 clones listed, around 92% were seen once. The entry originates in a study of shared clonotypes between healthy human individuals. Study at large: Per donor, three plates held CD4 naive cells, three held CD4 memory, two held CD8 naive and one held CD8 memory. General study findings and limits: Sorted-subset sequencing was shown by rarefaction to be incomplete despite large depth.

Germline V gives CDR1 SEHNR, CDR2 FQNEAQ (reference sequence). The V gene end was trimmed by 4 bases and the J gene end by 5 bases; junction bases not matched to a gene: 1. The CDR3 has 15 amino acids. Only CD45RO-negative cells positively selected for CCR7 counted as naive CD8 cells, so terminally differentiated effector memory CD45RA+ cells were excluded. The source material was naive CD8+ T cells sorted from blood. The source is a man aged 25 to 45 in good health. The chain has TRBV7-9 and TRBJ2-1; 14 bases match TRBD2. The CDR3 bases are TGTGCCAGCAGCTCGGGACTAGCGGGAGACAATGAGCAGTTCTTC. It encodes CASSSGLAGDNEQFF.